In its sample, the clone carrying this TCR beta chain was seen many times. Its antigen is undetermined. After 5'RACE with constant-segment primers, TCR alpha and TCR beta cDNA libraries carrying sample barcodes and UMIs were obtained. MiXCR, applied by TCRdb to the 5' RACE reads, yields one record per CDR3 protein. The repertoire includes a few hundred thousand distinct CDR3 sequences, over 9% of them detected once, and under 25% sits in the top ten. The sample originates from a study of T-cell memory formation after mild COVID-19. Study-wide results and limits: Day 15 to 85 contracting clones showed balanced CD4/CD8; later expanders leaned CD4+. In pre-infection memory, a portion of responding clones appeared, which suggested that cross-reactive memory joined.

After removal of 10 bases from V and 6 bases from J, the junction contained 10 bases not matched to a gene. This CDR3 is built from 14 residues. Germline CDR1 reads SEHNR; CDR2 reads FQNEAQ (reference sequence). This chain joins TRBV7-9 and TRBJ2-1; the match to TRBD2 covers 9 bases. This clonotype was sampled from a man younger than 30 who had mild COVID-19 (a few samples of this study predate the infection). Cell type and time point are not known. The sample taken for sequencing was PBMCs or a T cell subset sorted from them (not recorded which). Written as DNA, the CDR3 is TGTGCCACGACCCGGGGACTAGCATCCAATGAGCAGTTCTTC. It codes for CATTRGLASNEQFF.